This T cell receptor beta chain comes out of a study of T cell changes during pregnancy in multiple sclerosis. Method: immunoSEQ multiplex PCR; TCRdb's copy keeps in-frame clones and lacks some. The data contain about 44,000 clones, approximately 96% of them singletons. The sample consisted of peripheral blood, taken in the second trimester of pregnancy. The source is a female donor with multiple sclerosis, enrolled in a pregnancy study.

The CDR3 is CASGERLAGYNEQFF. The DNA for the CDR3 is TGTGCTAGTGGTGAAAGACTAGCGGGCTACAATGAGCAGTTCTTC. The J gene is TRBJ2-1, the V gene TRBV12-5, with 10 bases aligning to TRBD2. The length of the CDR3 is 15 residues. V shed 5 bases, J shed 3 bases, and the junction held 4 bases outside the gene matches. CDR1 and CDR2 from the germline V gene are LGHNT and FRNRAP.